Here is one T cell receptor (beta chain) with its context. This sample stems from a study of technical replicates of blood from a handful of donors. The CDR3 has 14 amino acids. CDR1 and CDR2 from the germline V gene are SGHVS and FQNEAQ. Trimming pared 1 base from V and 5 bases from J, leaving 10 bases between. The assay was immunoSEQ multiplex PCR, and TCRdb's table has in-frame clones only and misses some. The sample has 70,000 to 80,000 clones, 80% to 95% seen once; the top ten hold roughly 0.41%. The J gene is TRBJ2-3, the V gene TRBV7-8; a weak D match, TRBD2 (5 bases). The clonotype comes from a human donor in good health. The sample taken for sequencing was T cells isolated from PBMCs. The CDR3 sequence is CASSLGRDKDTQYF. CDR3 in DNA: TGTGCCAGCAGCTTAGGTCGGGATAAAGATACGCAGTATTTT.